Listed here are 21 T cell receptor beta chains from one sample, sequenced in a study of Graves' ophthalmopathy and Graves' hyperthyroidism. For repertoire sequencing, the TCR beta CDR3 regions were amplified from RNA transcripts. HTBI primers primed a first-round RT-PCR, and a second-round multiplex PCR followed. TCRdb re-analysed the multiplex PCR reads in MiXCR, keeping a single row per CDR3 protein. The profile shows around 1,000,000 distinct CDR3 sequences, less than 45% of them singletons. Material for sequencing was peripheral blood or thyroid tissue (not recorded which). Receptors were obtained from an adult man with Graves' hyperthyroidism.

The chain joins TRBV7-2 to TRBJ2-5; 15 bases line up with TRBD2. After removal of 8 bases from V and 3 bases from J, the junction contained 7 bases not matched to a gene. This CDR3 has 16 residues. CDR1 SGHTA and CDR2 FQGNSA come from the germline V gene. The CDR3 coding sequence is TGTGCCAGCCGCGGAGGACTAGCGGGAGGGGAAGAGACCCAGTACTTC. Protein: CASRGGLAGGEETQYF. Based on the CDR3 plus reference TRBV7-2 and TRBJ2-5, the full variable domain is GAGVSQSPSNKVTEKGKDVELRCDPISGHTALYWYRQSLGQGLEFLIYFQGNSAPDKSGLPSDRFSAERTGGSVSTLTIQRTQQEDSAVYLCASRGGLAGGEETQYFGPGTRLLVL.

The J gene is TRBJ1-4, the V gene TRBV10-2; no firm D call. Trimming shortened V by 2 bases and J by 0 bases, and 7 bases separated the two germline ends. This CDR3 region has 15 residues. Per the germline V gene, CDR1 is WSHSY and CDR2 is SAAADI. This CDR3 is CASSEDGATNEKLFF. The CDR3 coding sequence is TGCGCCAGCAGTGAGGACGGCGCAACTAATGAAAAACTGTTTTTT.

On this clonotype: A much larger clonotype is one base distant, so this may be a read error. The chain uses TRBV7-9 and TRBJ2-5; no clear D. The CDR3 consists of 14 residues. The V gene's germline CDR1 is SEHNR and CDR2 FQNEAQ (reference sequence). Written as DNA, the CDR3 is TGTGCCAGCAGACCTTGGGGTAACCAAGAGACCCGGTACTTC. This sequence encodes CASRPWGNQETRYF.

The rearrangement uses TRBV15 and TRBJ1-2; the D gene is possibly TRBD1 (5 bases). This CDR3 has 13 amino acids. V lost 3 bases and J lost 6, with 11 bases in between. Germline-derived CDR1 and CDR2 are LNHNV and YYDKDF (reference sequence). CDR3 DNA sequence: TGTGCCACCAGCAGTTACTGGGGGGATGGCTACACCTTC. Its translation: CATSSYWGDGYTF.

There are many counts of this clonotype. V is TRBV7-8 and J is TRBJ1-5; TRBD1 matches at 7 bases. The CDR3 sequence is 14 residues long. The germline V gene encodes CDR1 SGHVS and CDR2 FQNEAQ. V was clipped by 1 base and J by 7 bases; unmatched bases: 4. Here the CDR3 reads CASSLGQGLQPQHF. The CDR3 coding sequence is TGTGCCAGCAGCTTAGGACAGGGACTCCAGCCCCAGCATTTT.

The chain combines TRBV6-5 with TRBJ2-7, with D unresolved. The V gene lost 6 bases and the J gene lost 0 bases, with 12 bases spanning the gap. This CDR3 is 14 amino acids long. Looked up from germline, CDR1 is MNHEY and CDR2 is SVGAGI. As DNA, the CDR3 is TGTGCCAGCAGGTCGTTGGGTAGCTCCTACGAGCAGTACTTC. It specifies CASRSLGSSYEQYF.

This clonotype has a count of ten or more. The gene calls are TRBV20-1 and TRBJ2-5, with D perhaps TRBD2 (6 bases). V was shortened by 2 bases and J by 4 bases, with 14 bases between the two germline ends. Germline CDR1 is DFQATT and CDR2 is SNEGSKA (reference sequence). This CDR3 is built from 14 residues. DNA of the CDR3: TGCAGTGCTAGACGGGCGGGACTGATAGAGACCCAGTACTTC. This translates into CSARRAGLIETQYF.

The chain has TRBV30 and TRBJ1-4; TRBD1 aligns across 10 bases. The CDR3 has 15 amino acids. Germline V CDR1 and CDR2: GTSNPN, SVGIG (reference sequence). V lost 0 bases to trimming and J lost 6 bases; unmatched junction nucleotides: 4. The CDR3 protein is CAWSVAGTGDEKLFF. The CDR3 DNA follows: TGTGCCTGGAGTGTGGCCGGGACAGGGGATGAAAAACTGTTTTTT. The full variable domain, with the rest looked up from reference TRBV30 and TRBJ1-4, is SQTIHQWPATLVQPVGSPLSLECTVEGTSNPNLYWYRQAAGRGLQLLFYSVGIGQISSEVPQNLSASRPQDRQFILSSKKLLLSDSGFYLCAWSVAGTGDEKLFFGSGTQLSVL.

The sample holds many counts of this clonotype. The chain links TRBV7-2 to TRBJ2-7; 7 nucleotides align to TRBD1. In germline, CDR1 is SGHTA, CDR2 FQGNSA. CDR3 length: 14 amino acids. The V and J ends lost 5 bases and 6 bases, in that order; junction bases with no gene match: 10. The DNA of the CDR3 is TGTGCCAGCAGCCCCATGACAGGGATAGGCGAGCAGTACTTC. Amino acid sequence: CASSPMTGIGEQYF. The full variable domain, completed using reference TRBV7-2 and TRBJ2-7, is GAGVSQSPSNKVTEKGKDVELRCDPISGHTALYWYRQSLGQGLEFLIYFQGNSAPDKSGLPSDRFSAERTGGSVSTLTIQRTQQEDSAVYLCASSPMTGIGEQYFGPGTRLTVT.

The rearrangement links TRBV5-1 to TRBJ2-7; D might be TRBD2 (6 bases). Germline V gene data show CDR1 as SGHRS and CDR2 as YFSETQ. CDR3 size: 14 residues. Trimming stripped 0 bases from V and 3 bases from J, with 10 bases between. The CDR3 here is CASSLEGLIYEQYF. The CDR3 DNA reads as TGCGCCAGCAGCTTGGAGGGACTTATCTACGAGCAGTACTTC. Filled out from reference TRBV5-1 and TRBJ2-7, the complete variable domain reads KAGVTQTPRYLIKTRGQQVTLSCSPISGHRSVSWYQQTPGQGLQFLFEYFSETQRNKGNFPGRFSGRQFSNSRSEMNVSTLELGDSALYLCASSLEGLIYEQYFGPGTRLTVT.

V gene TRBV12-3 or TRBV12-4 combines with J gene TRBJ2-7; TRBD1 agrees at 8 bases. V lost 4 bases, J lost 1 base, and 15 bases stayed unmatched. The CDR3 is 18 amino acids. CDR3 region: CASSYPRGGGQGSYEQYF. In nucleotides, the CDR3 is TGTGCCAGCAGTTACCCGAGAGGAGGTGGACAGGGTTCCTACGAGCAGTACTTC.

This clonotype has only one observation. One base away lies a much larger clone, so this may be a sequencing read error. V usage is TRBV29-1 and J usage is TRBJ2-2, with 8 positions matching TRBD1. This CDR3 has 15 amino acids. Germline CDR1 reads SQVTM; CDR2 reads ANQGSEA. V gave up 3 bases and J gave up 1 base; unmatched junction bases: 4. The chain's CDR3 is CSVEVTGGNTGELFF. The CDR3 DNA is TGCAGCGTTGAGGTAACAGGGGGGAACACCGGGGAGCTGTTTTTT.

This clonotype occurred a few times. The gene calls are TRBV7-9 and TRBJ1-1; D gene ambiguous. The CDR3 extends over 13 amino acids. Germline assignment: CDR1 SEHNR and CDR2 FQNEAQ (reference sequence). V was clipped by 4 bases and J by 11 bases, with 17 bases between them. The CDR3 is CASSSTGPISAFF. In nucleotides, the CDR3 is TGTGCCAGCAGCTCGACCGGACCAATTTCCGCTTTCTTT. The complete variable domain, with remaining parts taken from reference TRBV7-9 and TRBJ1-1, reads DTGVSQNPRHKITKRGQNVTFRCDPISEHNRLYWYRQTLGQGPEFLTYFQNEAQLEKSRLLSDRFSAERPKGSFSTLEIQRTEQGDSAMYLCASSSTGPISAFFGQGTRLTVV.

This clonotype was counted many times. This sequence joins TRBV2 and TRBJ1-1; TRBD1 agrees at 7 bases. The CDR3 contains 15 residues. Germline lookup yields CDR1 SNHLY and CDR2 FYNNEI. J gave up 0 bases and V 6 bases, and 7 bases lay outside the gene matches. CDR3 amino acids: CASRDDRAMNTEAFF. DNA for the CDR3: TGTGCCAGCAGGGATGACAGGGCAATGAACACTGAAGCTTTCTTT.

The V gene is TRBV19, the J gene TRBJ2-7, with D maybe TRBD2 (6 bases). V was clipped by 5 bases and J by 2 bases, with 10 bases between them. CDR3 size: 13 residues. CDR1 is LNHDA and CDR2 is SQIVND in the germline V gene (reference sequence). CDR3 coding DNA: TGTGCCAGTAGTGCCGGGAGCACCTACGAGCAGTACTTC. It is translated as CASSAGSTYEQYF.

This clonotype was recorded at least ten times. The chain couples TRBV4-3 to TRBJ2-5; 8 bases align to TRBD1. The trim removed 2 bases at V and 1 base at J, leaving 0 bases unmatched. Germline CDR1 and CDR2: LGHNA and YSLEER. The CDR3 extends over 14 amino acids. Here the CDR3 reads CASSQTGGQETQYF. The CDR3 DNA is TGCGCCAGCAGCCAAACAGGGGGCCAAGAGACCCAGTACTTC.

V usage is TRBV20-1 and J usage is TRBJ2-7; 14 bases line up with TRBD2. The CDR3 consists of 17 residues. CDR1 is DFQATT, CDR2 SNEGSKA, per germline (reference sequence). V trimming: 2 bases; J trimming: 4 bases; junction bases outside the gene matches: 10. The CDR3 DNA is TGCAGTGCTAGACAAAACCTAGGGACTAGCGGGAGTTACGAGCAGTACTTC. The encoded protein is CSARQNLGTSGSYEQYF.

This clonotype was seen more than once but under ten times. The chain links TRBV14 to TRBJ2-5; 7 nucleotides match TRBD1. The CDR3 has 13 residues. Trimming cost V 10 bases and J 4 bases; bases outside gene matches: 9. Germline-derived CDR1 and CDR2 are SGHDN and FVKESK. CDR3 sequence: CATDRDLRETQYF. The CDR3 nucleotides are TGTGCCACCGACAGGGATCTTCGAGAGACCCAGTACTTC.

This chain connects TRBV10-2 to TRBJ1-5; 9 bases map to TRBD1. The junction had 7 bases not matched to a gene; V was cut back by 6 bases and J by 4 bases. The CDR3 consists of 15 residues. The germline V gene encodes CDR1 WSHSY and CDR2 SAAADI. The CDR3: CASSTGTGPNQPQHF. CDR3 nucleotide sequence: TGCGCCAGCAGCACCGGGACAGGGCCTAATCAGCCCCAGCATTTT.

This clonotype was seen at least ten times. The chain combines TRBV15 with TRBJ1-1; D is unclear. V gave up 6 bases and J gave up 5 bases, with 16 bases separating them. The CDR3 extends over 14 amino acids. Germline CDR1 is LNHNV and CDR2 is YYDKDF (reference sequence). CDR3 in amino acids: CATRDLRPETEAFF. The CDR3 DNA is TGTGCCACCAGGGATCTCAGACCAGAAACTGAAGCTTTCTTT.

The chain joins TRBV7-9 to TRBJ1-5, with D possibly matching TRBD1 (5 bases). The CDR3 sequence is 19 residues long. V was pared by 1 base and J by 0 bases, with 19 bases between. Germline CDR1 SEHNR, CDR2 FQNEAQ (reference sequence). The CDR3 loop is CASSLGGQGAGDSNQPQHF. The CDR3 DNA is TGTGCCAGCAGCTTAGGGGGTCAAGGGGCGGGAGATAGCAATCAGCCCCAGCATTTT.